This T cell receptor beta chain comes out of a study of cytomegalovirus exposure and HLA in healthy donors. V was clipped by 4 bases and J by 5 bases, with 12 bases between them. This CDR3 has 14 amino acids. The germline V gene has CDR1 LGHNA and CDR2 YNFKEQ. TCRdb's table, derived via immunoSEQ multiplex PCR, lists solely in-frame clones and lacks some. The sample gives 60,000 to 80,000 clones, roughly 80% of which show up once; approximately 3% is in the top ten. This receptor was identified in a young man in good health and CMV-seronegative. J is TRBJ2-1 and V is TRBV4-2; TRBD1 might be the D (6 bases). Input material: PBMCs. CDR3 loop: CASSPGENDNEQFF. Here the CDR3 DNA reads TGTGCCAGCAGCCCAGGGGAGAATGACAATGAGCAGTTCTTC.